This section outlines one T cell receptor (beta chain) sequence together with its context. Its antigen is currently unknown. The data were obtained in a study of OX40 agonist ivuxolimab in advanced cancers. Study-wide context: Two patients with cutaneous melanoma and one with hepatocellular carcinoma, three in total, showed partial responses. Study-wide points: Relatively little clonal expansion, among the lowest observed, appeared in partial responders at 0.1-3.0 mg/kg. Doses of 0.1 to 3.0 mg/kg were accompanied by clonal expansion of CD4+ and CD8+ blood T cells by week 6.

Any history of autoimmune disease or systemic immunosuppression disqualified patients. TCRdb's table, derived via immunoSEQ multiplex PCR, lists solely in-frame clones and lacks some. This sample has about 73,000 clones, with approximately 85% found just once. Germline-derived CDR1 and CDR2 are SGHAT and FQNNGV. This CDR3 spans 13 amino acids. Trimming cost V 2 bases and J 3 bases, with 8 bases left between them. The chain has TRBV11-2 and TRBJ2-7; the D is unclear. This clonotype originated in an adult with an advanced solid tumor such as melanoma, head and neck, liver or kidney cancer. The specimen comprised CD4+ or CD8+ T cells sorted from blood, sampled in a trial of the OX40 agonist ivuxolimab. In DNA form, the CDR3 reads TGTGCCAGCAGCTTACGACCGCTCTACGAGCAGTACTTC. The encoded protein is CASSLRPLYEQYF.